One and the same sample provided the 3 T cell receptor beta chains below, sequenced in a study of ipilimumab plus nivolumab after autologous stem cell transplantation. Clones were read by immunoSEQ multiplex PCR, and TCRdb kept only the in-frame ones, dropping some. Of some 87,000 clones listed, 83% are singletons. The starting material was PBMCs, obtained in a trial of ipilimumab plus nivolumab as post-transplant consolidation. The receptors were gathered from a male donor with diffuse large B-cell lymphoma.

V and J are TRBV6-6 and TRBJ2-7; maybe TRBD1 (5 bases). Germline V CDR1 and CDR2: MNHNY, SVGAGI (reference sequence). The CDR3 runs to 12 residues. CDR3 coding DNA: TGTGCGATAGAACCAGGGAAGGTTGAGCAGTACTTC. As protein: CAIEPGKVEQYF.

The CDR3 here is CASSQGRLGTQYF. CDR3 coding DNA: TGTGCCAGCAGCCAAGGTCGGCTGGGGACCCAGTACTTC. The chain recombines TRBV14 with TRBJ2-5; no clear D. The CDR3 loop spans 13 amino acids. In germline, CDR1 is SGHDN, CDR2 FVKESK. Trimming took off 1 base at V and 7 bases at J, with 10 bases between the two ends.

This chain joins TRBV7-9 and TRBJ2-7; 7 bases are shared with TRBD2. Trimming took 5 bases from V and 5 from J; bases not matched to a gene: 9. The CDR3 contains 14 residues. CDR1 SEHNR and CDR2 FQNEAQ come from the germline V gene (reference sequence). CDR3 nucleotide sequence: TGTGCCAGCAGCCCCCGGGGAGGGTACGACGAGCAGTACTTC. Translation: CASSPRGGYDEQYF. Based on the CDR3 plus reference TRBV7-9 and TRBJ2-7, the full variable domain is DTGVSQNPRHKITKRGQNVTFRCDPISEHNRLYWYRQTLGQGPEFLTYFQNEAQLEKSRLLSDRFSAERPKGSFSTLEIQRTEQGDSAMYLCASSPRGGYDEQYFGPGTRLTVT.